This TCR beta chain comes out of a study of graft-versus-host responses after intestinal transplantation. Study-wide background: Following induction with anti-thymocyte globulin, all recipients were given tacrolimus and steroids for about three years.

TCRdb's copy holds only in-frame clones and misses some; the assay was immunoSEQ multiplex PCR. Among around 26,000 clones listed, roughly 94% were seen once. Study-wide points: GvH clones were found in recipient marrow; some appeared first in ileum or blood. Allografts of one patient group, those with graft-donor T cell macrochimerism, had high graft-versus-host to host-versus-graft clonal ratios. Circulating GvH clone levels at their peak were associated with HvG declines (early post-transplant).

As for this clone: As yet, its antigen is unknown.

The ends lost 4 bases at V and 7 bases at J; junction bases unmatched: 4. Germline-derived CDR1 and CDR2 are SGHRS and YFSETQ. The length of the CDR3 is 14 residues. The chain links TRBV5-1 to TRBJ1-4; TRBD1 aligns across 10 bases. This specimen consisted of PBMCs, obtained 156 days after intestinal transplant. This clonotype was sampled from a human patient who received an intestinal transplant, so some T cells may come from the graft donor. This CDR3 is CASSPRQGAEKLFF. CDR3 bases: TGCGCCAGCAGCCCTAGACAGGGGGCTGAAAAACTGTTTTTT.